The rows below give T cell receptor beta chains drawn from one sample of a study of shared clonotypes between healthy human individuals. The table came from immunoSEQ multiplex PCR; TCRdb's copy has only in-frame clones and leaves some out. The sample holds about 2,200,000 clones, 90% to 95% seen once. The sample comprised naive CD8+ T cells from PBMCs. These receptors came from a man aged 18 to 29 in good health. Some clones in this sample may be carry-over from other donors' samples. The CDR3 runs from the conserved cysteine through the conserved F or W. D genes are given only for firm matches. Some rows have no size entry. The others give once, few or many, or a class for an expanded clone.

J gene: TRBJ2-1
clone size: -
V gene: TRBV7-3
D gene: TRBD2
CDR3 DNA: TGTGCCAGCAGCTTAAACATCCTAGCGGGACCAAACAATGAGCAGTTCTTC
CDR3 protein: CASSLNILAGPNNEQFF

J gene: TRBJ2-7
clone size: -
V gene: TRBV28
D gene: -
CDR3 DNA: TGTGCCAGCAGTTTCACGGTTCCCTCCTACGAGCAGTACTTC
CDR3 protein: CASSFTVPSYEQYF

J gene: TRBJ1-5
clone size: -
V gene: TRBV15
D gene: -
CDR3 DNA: TGTGCCACGGGGGTCCTCGACAGCAGCAATCAGCCCCAGCATTTT
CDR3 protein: CATGVLDSSNQPQHF

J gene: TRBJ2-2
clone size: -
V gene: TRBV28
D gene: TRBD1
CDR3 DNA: TGTGCCAGCAGACCCGGGACAGGGCTCTTGGGGGAGCTGTTTTTT
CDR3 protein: CASRPGTGLLGELFF

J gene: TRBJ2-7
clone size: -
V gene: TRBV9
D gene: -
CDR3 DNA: TGTGCCAGCAGCGTTGACACAGTTCCCTACGAGCAGTACTTC
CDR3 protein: CASSVDTVPYEQYF

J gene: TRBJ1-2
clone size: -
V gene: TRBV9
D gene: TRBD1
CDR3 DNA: TGTGCCAGCAGCGCCGGACAGGGTGGTGGCTACACCTTC
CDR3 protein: CASSAGQGGGYTF

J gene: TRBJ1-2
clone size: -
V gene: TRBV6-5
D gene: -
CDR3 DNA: TGTGCCAGCAGTTCCGTGACAGGCGACTATGGCTACACCTTC
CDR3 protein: CASSSVTGDYGYTF

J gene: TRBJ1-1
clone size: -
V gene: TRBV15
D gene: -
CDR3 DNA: TGTGCCACCAGCAGGGAAGGGGGGTTCGTCACTGAAGCTTTCTTT
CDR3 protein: CATSREGGFVTEAFF

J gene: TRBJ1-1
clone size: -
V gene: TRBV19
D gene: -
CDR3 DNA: TGTGCCAGTAGTATGGCGGGGGAGGGGGAAAACACTGAAGCTTTCTTT
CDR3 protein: CASSMAGEGENTEAFF

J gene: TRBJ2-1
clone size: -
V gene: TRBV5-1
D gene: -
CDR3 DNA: TGCGCCAGCAGCCTGTCCCTCCTCAATGAGCAGTTCTTC
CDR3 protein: CASSLSLLNEQFF

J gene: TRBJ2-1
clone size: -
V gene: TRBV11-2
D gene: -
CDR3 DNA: TGTGCCAGCAGCTTAGAGGCGGGCTCCTACAATGAGCAGTTCTTC
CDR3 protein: CASSLEAGSYNEQFF

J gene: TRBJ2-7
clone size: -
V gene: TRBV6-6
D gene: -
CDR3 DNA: TGTGCCAGCAGTACAGGCTACGAGCAGTACTTC
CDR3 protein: CASSTGYEQYF

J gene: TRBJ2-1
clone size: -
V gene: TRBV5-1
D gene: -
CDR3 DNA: TGCGCCAGCAGCCCGGGGGTCGGGATGGCAAGGATTGAGCAGTTCTTC
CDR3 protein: CASSPGVGMARIEQFF

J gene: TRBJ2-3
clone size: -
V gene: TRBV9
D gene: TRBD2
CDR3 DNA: TGTGCCAGCAGCACCCGGACTAGCGGGAGCACAGATACGCAGTATTTT
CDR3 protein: CASSTRTSGSTDTQYF

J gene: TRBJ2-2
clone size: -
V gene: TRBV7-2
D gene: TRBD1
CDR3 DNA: TGTGCCAGCAGCTTGGCGCGACAGGGGGCCGGGGAGCTGTTTTTT
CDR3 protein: CASSLARQGAGELFF

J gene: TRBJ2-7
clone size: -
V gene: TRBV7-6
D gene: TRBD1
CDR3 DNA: TGTGCCAGCAGCACACAGGGGGCAACCCACGAGCAGTACTTC
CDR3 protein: CASSTQGATHEQYF

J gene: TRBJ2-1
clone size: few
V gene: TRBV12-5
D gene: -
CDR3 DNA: TGTGCTAGTGGTTGGGGCGGTGAGCAGTTCTTC
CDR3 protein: CASGWGGEQFF

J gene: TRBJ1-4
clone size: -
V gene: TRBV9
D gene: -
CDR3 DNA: TGTGCCAGCAGCTCTTCACAGTGGAGTAATGAAAAACTGTTTTTT
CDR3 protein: CASSSSQWSNEKLFF

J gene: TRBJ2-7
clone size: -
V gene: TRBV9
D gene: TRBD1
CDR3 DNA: TGTGCCAGCAGCAAAGTCCAGGGGGCTGGGGAGCAGTACTTC
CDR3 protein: CASSKVQGAGEQYF

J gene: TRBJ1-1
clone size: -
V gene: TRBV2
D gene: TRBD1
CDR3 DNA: TGTGCCAGCAGTGCTGGGGACAGGGGGTACACTGAAGCTTTCTTT
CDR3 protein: CASSAGDRGYTEAFF

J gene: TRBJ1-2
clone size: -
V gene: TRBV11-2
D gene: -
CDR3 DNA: TGTGCCAGCAGCCCCGGCAACTATGGCTACACCTTC
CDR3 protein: CASSPGNYGYTF

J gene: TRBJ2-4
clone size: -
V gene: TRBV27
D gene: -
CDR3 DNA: TGTGCCAGCAGTTTAGGGCGAGGGGGTAACATTCAGTACTTC
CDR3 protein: CASSLGRGGNIQYF

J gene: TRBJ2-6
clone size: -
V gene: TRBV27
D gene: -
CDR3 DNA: TGTGCCAGCAGTTTTCTTCGAGGCAGGGGCGGTGGGGCCAACGTCCTGACTTTC
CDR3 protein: CASSFLRGRGGGANVLTF

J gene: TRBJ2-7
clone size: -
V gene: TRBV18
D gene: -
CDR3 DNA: TGTGCCAGCTCGCCGGGCACGCTCTACGAGCAGTACTTC
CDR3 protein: CASSPGTLYEQYF

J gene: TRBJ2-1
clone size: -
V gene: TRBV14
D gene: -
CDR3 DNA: TGTGCCAGCAGCCAAGGTCGTGGGCCGGAGTCCTACAATGAGCAGTTCTTC
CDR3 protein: CASSQGRGPESYNEQFF

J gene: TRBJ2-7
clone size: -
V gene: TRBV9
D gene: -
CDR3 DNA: TGTGCCAGCAGCGTCCAGCCGGGACTTTCCTACGAGCAGTACTTC
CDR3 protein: CASSVQPGLSYEQYF

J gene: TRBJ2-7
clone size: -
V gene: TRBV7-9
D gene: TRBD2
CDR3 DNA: TGTGCCAGCAGCCCGGGAGGGTTCTACGAGCAGTACTTC
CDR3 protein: CASSPGGFYEQYF

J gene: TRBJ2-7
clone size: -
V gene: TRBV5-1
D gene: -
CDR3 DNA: TGCGCCAGCAGCTTGAACCCGGGTCCCGTCGAGCAGTACTTC
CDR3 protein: CASSLNPGPVEQYF

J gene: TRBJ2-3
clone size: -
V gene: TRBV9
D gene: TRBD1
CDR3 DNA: TGTGCCAGCAGCGTAGTTGGGACAGGGGGTACAGATACGCAGTATTTT
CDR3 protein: CASSVVGTGGTDTQYF

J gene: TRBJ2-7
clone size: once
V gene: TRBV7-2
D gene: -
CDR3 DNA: TGTGCCAGCAGCTACGGGACACTCCTCGAGCAGTACTTC
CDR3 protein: CASSYGTLLEQYF

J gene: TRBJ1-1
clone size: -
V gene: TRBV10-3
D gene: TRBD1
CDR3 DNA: TGTGCCATCAGTGACCCGGGACAGGGGGTAACTGAAGCTTTCTTT
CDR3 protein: CAISDPGQGVTEAFF

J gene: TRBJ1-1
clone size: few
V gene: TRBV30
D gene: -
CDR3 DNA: TGTGCCTGGAGTGGCGGATTTGGGACCTACTTT
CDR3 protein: CAWSGGFGTYF

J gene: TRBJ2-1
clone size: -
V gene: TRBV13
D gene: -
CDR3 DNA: TGTGCCAGCAGCTCGGAGGGCCAGGGTAGGAATGAGCAGTTCTTC
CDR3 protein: CASSSEGQGRNEQFF

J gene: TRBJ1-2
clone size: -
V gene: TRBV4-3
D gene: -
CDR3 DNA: TGCGCCAGCAGCCAAGAGAAGTCATCAGCCTACTATGGCTACACCTTC
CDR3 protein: CASSQEKSSAYYGYTF

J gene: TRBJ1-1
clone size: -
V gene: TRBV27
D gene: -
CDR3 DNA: TGTGCCAGCAGTTCGCCGGCGGAGGGTATGAACACTGAAGCTTTCTTT
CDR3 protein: CASSSPAEGMNTEAFF

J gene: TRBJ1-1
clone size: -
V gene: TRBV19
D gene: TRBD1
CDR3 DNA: TGTGCCAGTATCCAGCAGGGGGGCGGTATGAACACTGAAGCTTTCTTT
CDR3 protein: CASIQQGGGMNTEAFF

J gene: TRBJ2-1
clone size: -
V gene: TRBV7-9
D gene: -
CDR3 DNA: TGTGCCAGCAGCTTCTTACCAGGTAGCCCCGACAATGAGCAGTTCTTC
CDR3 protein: CASSFLPGSPDNEQFF

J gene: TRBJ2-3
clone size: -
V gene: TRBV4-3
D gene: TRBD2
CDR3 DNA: TGCGCCAGCAGCCAAGATCTTCCGCGGGAGCACTCAGATACGCAGTATTTT
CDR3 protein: CASSQDLPREHSDTQYF

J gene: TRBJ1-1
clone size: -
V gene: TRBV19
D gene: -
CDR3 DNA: TGTGCCAGCAGCTTCAGGGGCGGAAGGACTGAAGCTTTCTTT
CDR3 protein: CASSFRGGRTEAFF

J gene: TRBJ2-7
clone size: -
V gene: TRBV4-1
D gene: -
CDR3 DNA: TGCGCCAGCAGCCAAGATTTAGGGACACCCACCTACGAGCAGTACTTC
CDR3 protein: CASSQDLGTPTYEQYF

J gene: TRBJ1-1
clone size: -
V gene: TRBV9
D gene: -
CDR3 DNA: TGTGCCAGCTCCCACGGTAATGCTGAAGCTTTCTTT
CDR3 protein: CASSHGNAEAFF

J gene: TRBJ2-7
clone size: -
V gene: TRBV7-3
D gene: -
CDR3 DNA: TGTGCCAGCAGCCCCGGCCTAGGCTACGAGCAGTACTTC
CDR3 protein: CASSPGLGYEQYF

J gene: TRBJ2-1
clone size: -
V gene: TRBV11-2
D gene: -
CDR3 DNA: TGTGCCAGCAGCTTGGGTCACCTAGCCCCCTACAATGAGCAGTTCTTC
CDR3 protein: CASSLGHLAPYNEQFF

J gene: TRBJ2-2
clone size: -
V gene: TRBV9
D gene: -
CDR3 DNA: TGTGCCAGCAGCGAAACAGGGAACACCGGGGAGCTGTTTTTT
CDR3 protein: CASSETGNTGELFF

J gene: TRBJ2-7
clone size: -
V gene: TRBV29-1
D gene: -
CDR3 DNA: TGCAGCGTTGAAGGGCCAGGCAGCTACGAGCAGTACTTC
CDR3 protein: CSVEGPGSYEQYF

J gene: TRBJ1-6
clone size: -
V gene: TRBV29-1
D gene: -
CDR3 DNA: TGCAGCGTTGGCACAGGTCATTGTTCACCCCTCCACTTT
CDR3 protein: CSVGTGHCSPLHF

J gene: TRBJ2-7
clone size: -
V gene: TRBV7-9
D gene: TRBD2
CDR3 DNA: TGTGCCAGCAGCGGGTTAGCGGGAGGGCTGGGCGAGCAGTACTTC
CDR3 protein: CASSGLAGGLGEQYF

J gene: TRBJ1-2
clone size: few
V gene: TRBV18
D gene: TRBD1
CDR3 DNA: TGTGCCAGCTCACCCGGGGACAGGGACTATGGCTACACCTTC
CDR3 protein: CASSPGDRDYGYTF

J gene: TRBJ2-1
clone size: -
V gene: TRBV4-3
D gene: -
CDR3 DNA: TGCGCCAGCAGCCAAGTCGCCTACAATGAGCAGTTCTTC
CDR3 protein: CASSQVAYNEQFF

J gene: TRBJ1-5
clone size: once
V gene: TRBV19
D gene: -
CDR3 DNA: TGTGCCAGTAGCCAACTCACAGGGACGGGTCAGCCCCAGCATTTT
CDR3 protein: CASSQLTGTGQPQHF